The present T cell receptor (beta chain) was sequenced within a study of OX40 agonist ivuxolimab in advanced cancers. The wider study: Partial responses were seen in three patients, one with hepatocellular carcinoma and two with cutaneous melanoma.

The method was immunoSEQ multiplex PCR; TCRdb's version includes in-frame clones alone and lacks a portion of them. The sample records tens of thousands of clones, roughly four fifths being singletons. Looked up from germline, CDR1 is SQVTM and CDR2 is ANQGSEA. The CDR3 sequence is 19 residues long. The material was CD4+ or CD8+ T cells sorted from blood, obtained in a trial of the OX40 agonist ivuxolimab. V and J are TRBV29-1 and TRBJ1-5; D gene uncertain. This clonotype was obtained from an adult with an advanced solid tumor such as melanoma, head and neck, liver or kidney cancer. CDR3 bases: TGCGCTCGTAGTAAGGTCGTGACGGATAACAACCATAGCAATCAGCCCCAGCATTTT. This codes for CARSKVVTDNNHSNQPQHF.